These 12 T cell receptor beta chains share one sample of origin, sequenced in a study of PD-1 blockade in classical Hodgkin lymphoma. The table came from immunoSEQ multiplex PCR; TCRdb's copy has only in-frame clones and leaves some out. The profile covers some 5,400 clones, with 86% appearing a single time and roughly 19% taken by the ten largest. Time point reported: newly diagnosed, previously untreated cHL patient sample. Isolated CD8+ T cells were derived from thawed PBMCs through magnetic negative selection. Input material: CD8+ T cells from blood. The receptors stem from a human donor with classical Hodgkin lymphoma.

The chain recombines TRBV13 with TRBJ2-5; maybe TRBD2 (5 bases). Judging by the DNA end, TRBJ2-7 fits better; the J call may be wrong. Germline CDR1 and CDR2: PRHDT and FYEKMQ (reference sequence). This CDR3 is 14 amino acids long. CDR3 DNA sequence: TGTGCCAGCAGCTTAGCCGGGATCGCCTACGAGCAGTACTTC. It is translated as CASSLAGIAYEQYF.

This clone showed up just a few times. The V and J genes are TRBV27 and TRBJ1-5; maybe TRBD1 (6 bases). Per the germline V gene, CDR1 is MNHEY and CDR2 is SMNVEV (reference sequence). CDR3 size: 14 residues. Trimming took 3 bases from V and 7 from J, leaving 13 bases between them. This CDR3 reads CASSFGGVDQPQHF. Here the CDR3 DNA reads TGTGCCAGCAGTTTTGGGGGCGTTGACCAGCCCCAGCATTTT.

This sequence joins TRBV4-1 and TRBJ2-1; TRBD2 agrees at 13 bases. The V and J ends lost 1 base and 5 bases, in that order; junction bases with no gene match: 5. Germline V CDR1 and CDR2: MGHRA, YSYEKL. The CDR3 loop spans 17 amino acids. Written as DNA, the CDR3 is TGCGCCAGCAGCCAAGGAGGACTAGCGGGAGCGAACAATGAGCAGTTCTTC. The encoded protein is CASSQGGLAGANNEQFF.

This chain connects TRBV6-1 to TRBJ2-7; D is possibly TRBD2 (5 bases). Trimming removed 1 base from V and 2 bases from J, with 18 bases in between. The germline V gene encodes CDR1 MNHNS and CDR2 SASEGT. The CDR3 consists of 17 residues. The CDR3 region has the DNA TGTGCCAGCAGTGAAGAGGCGCGGGCACCAGCCGCCTACGAGCAGTACTTC. It specifies CASSEEARAPAAYEQYF.

Concerning this clone: The junction shows a germline mismatch at one end, possibly a read error. The rearrangement joins TRBV25-1 to TRBJ2-2; perhaps TRBD1 as D (6 bases). Germline CDR1 is MGHDK and CDR2 is SYGVNS. The length of the CDR3 is 14 residues. The CDR3 loop reads CASSDGQNAGELFF. CDR3 DNA: TGTGCCAGCAGTGACGGACAGAACGCCGGGGAGCTGTTTTTT.

This sequence joins TRBV25-1 and TRBJ2-7; 13 bases are shared with TRBD2. The CDR3 is made up of 16 amino acids. J was trimmed by 5 bases and V by 3 bases; bases with no gene match: 7. Germline CDR1 and CDR2: MGHDK and SYGVNS. The CDR3 spells CASSDRRTSGRHEQYF. CDR3 sequence (DNA): TGTGCCAGCAGTGACCGTAGGACTAGCGGGAGACACGAGCAGTACTTC.

This clone was counted between two and nine times. The chain joins TRBV6-6 to TRBJ2-7; D is undetermined. There are 13 residues in the CDR3. Trimming shortened V by 2 bases and J by 5 bases, and 10 bases separated the two germline ends. Germline CDR1 reads MNHNY; CDR2 reads SVGAGI (reference sequence). In DNA, the CDR3 is TGTGCCAGCAGTTACGCGAGCATCGACGAGCAGTACTTC. Protein product: CASSYASIDEQYF.

This chain links TRBV7-8 with TRBJ2-5; no definite D call. This CDR3 comprises 11 residues. Trimming removed 6 bases at V and 2 bases at J, with 4 bases between. Germline V gives CDR1 SGHVS, CDR2 FQNEAQ. Written as DNA, the CDR3 is TGTGCCAGCAGGAATCAAGAGACCCAGTACTTC. It translates to CASRNQETQYF.

J is TRBJ2-7 and V is TRBV6-1; the D gene is possibly TRBD1 (5 bases). The length of the CDR3 is 15 residues. With 5 bases removed from V and 1 base from J, the gap between germline ends came to 15 bases. Germline V gene sequence: CDR1 MNHNS, CDR2 SASEGT. The DNA for the CDR3 is TGTGCCAGCAGTCCTTCCCCGACAGCTTCCTACGAGCAGTACTTC. Protein product: CASSPSPTASYEQYF.

Here the CDR3 reads CASSYTSGSTDTQYF. The CDR3 DNA reads TGTGCCAGCAGTTACACTAGCGGGAGCACAGATACGCAGTATTTT. The chain joins TRBV6-5 to TRBJ2-3; 9 nucleotides agree with TRBD2. V lost 2 bases to trimming and J lost 0 bases; unmatched junction nucleotides: 0. Germline V gene sequence: CDR1 MNHEY, CDR2 SVGAGI. This CDR3 comprises 15 residues.

This chain connects TRBV11-1 to TRBJ1-3; 11 bases are shared with TRBD1. V shed 3 bases, J shed 0 bases, and the junction held 1 base outside the gene matches. CDR1 and CDR2 (germline): SGHAT, FQDESV (reference sequence). This CDR3 region has 16 residues. The CDR3, as DNA: TGTGCCAGCAGCTTTGGGACAGGGGGCTCTGGAAACACCATATATTTT. Translated, it gives CASSFGTGGSGNTIYF.

The rearrangement joins TRBV29-1 to TRBJ2-5; D remains unclear. The V gene lost 8 bases and the J gene lost 5 bases, with 9 bases spanning the gap. Germline values: CDR1 SQVTM, CDR2 ANQGSEA. The CDR3 consists of 10 residues. For the CDR3, the DNA is TGCAGCCCCGCCCGTGAGACCCAGTACTTC. Translating gives CSPARETQYF.